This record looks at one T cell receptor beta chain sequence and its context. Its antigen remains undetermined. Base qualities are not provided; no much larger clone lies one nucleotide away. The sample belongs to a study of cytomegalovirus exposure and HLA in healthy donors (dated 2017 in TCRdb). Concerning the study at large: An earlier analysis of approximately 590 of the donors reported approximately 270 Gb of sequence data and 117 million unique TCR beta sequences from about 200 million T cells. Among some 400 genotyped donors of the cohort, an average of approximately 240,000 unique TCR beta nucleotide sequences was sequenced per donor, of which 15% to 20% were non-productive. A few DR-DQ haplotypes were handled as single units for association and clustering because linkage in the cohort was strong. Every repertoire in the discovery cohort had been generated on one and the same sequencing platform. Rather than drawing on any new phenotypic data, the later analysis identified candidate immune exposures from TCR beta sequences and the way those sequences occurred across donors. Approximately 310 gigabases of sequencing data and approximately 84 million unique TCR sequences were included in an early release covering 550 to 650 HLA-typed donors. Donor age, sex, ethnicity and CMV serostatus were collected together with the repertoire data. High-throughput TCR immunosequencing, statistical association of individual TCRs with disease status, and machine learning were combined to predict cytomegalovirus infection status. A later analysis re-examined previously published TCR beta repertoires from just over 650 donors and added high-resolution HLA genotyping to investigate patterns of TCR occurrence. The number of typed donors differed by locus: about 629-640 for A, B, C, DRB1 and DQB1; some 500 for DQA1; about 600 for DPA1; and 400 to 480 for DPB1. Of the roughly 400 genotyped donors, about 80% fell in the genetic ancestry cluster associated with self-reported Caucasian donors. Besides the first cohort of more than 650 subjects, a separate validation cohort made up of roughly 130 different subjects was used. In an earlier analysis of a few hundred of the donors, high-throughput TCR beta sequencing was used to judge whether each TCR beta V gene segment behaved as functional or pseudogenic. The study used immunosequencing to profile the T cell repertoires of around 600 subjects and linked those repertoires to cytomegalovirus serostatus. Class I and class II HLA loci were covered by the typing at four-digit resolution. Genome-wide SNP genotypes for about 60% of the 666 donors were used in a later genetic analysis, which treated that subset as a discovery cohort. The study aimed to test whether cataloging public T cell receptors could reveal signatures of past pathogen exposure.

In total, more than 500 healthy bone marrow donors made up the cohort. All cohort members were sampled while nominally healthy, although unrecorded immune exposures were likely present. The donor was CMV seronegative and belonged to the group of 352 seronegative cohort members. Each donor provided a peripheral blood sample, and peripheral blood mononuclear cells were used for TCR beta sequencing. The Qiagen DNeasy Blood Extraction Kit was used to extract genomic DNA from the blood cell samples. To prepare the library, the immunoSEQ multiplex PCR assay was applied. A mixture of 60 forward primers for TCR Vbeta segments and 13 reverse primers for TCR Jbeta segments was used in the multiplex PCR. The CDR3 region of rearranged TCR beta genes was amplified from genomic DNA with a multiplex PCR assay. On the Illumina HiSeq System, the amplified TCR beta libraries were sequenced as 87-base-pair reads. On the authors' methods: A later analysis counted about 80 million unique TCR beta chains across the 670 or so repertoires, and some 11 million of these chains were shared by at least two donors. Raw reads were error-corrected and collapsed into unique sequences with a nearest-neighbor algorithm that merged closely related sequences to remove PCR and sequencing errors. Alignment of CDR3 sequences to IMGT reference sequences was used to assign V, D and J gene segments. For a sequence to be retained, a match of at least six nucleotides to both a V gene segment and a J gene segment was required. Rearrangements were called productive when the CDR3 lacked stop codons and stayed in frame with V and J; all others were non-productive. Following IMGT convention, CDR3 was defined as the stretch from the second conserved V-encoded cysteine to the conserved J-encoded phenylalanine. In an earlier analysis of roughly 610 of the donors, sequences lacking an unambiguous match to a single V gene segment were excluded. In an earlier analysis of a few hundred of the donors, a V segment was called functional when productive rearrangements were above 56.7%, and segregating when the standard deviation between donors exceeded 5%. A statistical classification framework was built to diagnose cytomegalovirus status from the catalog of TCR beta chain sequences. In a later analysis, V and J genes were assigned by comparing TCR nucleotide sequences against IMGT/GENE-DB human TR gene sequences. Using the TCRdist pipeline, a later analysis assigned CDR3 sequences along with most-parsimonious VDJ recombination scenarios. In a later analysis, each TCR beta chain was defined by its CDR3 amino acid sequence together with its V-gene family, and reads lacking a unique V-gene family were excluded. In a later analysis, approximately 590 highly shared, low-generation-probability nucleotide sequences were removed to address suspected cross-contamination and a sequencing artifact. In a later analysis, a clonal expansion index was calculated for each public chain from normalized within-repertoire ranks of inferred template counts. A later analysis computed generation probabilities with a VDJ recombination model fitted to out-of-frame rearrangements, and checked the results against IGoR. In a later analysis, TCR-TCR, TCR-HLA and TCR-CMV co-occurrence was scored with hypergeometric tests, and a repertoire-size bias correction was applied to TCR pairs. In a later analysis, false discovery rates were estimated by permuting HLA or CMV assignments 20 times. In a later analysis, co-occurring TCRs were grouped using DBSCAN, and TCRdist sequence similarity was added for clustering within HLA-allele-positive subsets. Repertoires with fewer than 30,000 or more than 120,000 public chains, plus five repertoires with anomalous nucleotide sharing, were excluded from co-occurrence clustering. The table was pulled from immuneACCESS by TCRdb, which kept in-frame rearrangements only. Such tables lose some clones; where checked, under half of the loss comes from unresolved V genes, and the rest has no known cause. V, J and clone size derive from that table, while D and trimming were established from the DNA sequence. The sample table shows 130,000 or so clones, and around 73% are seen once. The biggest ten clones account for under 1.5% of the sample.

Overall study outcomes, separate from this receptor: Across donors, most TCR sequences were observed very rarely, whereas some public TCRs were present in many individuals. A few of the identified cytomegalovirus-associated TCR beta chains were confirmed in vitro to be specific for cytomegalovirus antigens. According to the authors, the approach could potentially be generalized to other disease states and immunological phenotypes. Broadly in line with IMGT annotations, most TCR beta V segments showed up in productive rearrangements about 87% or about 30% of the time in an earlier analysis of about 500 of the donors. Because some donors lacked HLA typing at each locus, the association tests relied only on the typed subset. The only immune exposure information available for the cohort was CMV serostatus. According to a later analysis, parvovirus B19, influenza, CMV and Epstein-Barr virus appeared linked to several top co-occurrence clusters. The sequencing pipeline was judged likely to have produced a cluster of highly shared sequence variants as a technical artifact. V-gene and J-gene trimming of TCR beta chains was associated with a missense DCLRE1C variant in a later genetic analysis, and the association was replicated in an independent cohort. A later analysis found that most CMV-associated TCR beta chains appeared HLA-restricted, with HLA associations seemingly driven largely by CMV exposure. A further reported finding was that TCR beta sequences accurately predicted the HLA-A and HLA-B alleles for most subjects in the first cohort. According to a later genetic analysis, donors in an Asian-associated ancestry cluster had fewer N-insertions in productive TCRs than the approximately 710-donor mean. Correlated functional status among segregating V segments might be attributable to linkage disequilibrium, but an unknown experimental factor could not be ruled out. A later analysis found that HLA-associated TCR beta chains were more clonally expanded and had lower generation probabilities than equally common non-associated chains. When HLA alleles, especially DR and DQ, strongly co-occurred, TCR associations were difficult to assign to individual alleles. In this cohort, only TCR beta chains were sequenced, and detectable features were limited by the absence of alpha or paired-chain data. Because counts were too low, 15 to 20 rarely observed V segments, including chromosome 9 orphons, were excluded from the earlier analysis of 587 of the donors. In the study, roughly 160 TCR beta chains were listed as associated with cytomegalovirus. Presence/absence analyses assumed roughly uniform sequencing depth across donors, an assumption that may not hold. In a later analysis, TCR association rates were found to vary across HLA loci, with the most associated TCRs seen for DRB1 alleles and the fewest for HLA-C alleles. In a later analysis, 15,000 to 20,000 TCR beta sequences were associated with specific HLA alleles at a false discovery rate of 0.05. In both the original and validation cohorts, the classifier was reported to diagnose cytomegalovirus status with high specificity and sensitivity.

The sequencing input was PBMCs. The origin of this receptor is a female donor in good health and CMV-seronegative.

The CDR3 loop reads CASSLQGTGNQPQHF. The DNA reads TGTGCCAGCAGTCTCCAGGGGACGGGCAATCAGCCCCAGCATTTT. The V and J genes are TRBV2 and TRBJ1-5; the D gene is perhaps TRBD1, on 6 matching bases. V is reduced by 5 bases and J by 2 bases, leaving a spacing of 13 bases between them. Per the germline V gene, SNHLY is the CDR1 and FYNNEI is the CDR2. Including cysteine and phenylalanine, the CDR3 has 15 amino acids. CDR3 DNA is the only sequence kept; it has 45 bases, read in frame from the first base.